These 21 T cell receptor beta chains originate from one sample sequenced in a study of STAT5B mutations in CD4+ large granular lymphocyte leukemia. Assay: immunoSEQ multiplex PCR; the TCRdb copy retains only in-frame clones and omits some. The sample consists of 30,000 to 35,000 clones, about four fifths of them appearing once. Sequences were obtained from CD4+ T cells from blood buffy coats. These receptor sequences come from a human donor in good health.

The gene calls are TRBV9 and TRBJ2-5, with D possibly matching TRBD2 (5 bases). Trimming removed 0 bases from V and 2 bases from J, with 8 bases in between. This CDR3 contains 14 residues. Looked up from germline, CDR1 is SGDLS and CDR2 is YYNGEE. This CDR3 reads CASSVASGQETQYF. The CDR3 coding sequence is TGTGCCAGCAGCGTAGCGAGCGGACAAGAGACCCAGTACTTC.

The chain joins TRBV13 to TRBJ2-5; 12 bases agree with TRBD2. The closer fit of TRBJ2-7 to the DNA end suggests the J call may be wrong. This CDR3 has 15 residues. CDR1 and CDR2 (germline): PRHDT, FYEKMQ (reference sequence). The CDR3 DNA sequence: TGTGCCAGCAGCTCGCAGGGACTAGCGGGTTACGAGCAGTACTTC. Protein: CASSSQGLAGYEQYF.

V gene TRBV7-2 combines with J gene TRBJ1-2; a possible D gene is TRBD1 (6 bases). The germline V gene encodes CDR1 SGHTA and CDR2 FQGNSA. Trimming stripped 5 bases from V and 8 bases from J, with 24 bases between. The CDR3 is 16 residues long. CDR3 nucleotides: TGTGCCAGCAGCGCGTACCTCGAGGGACAAGTTAGGGGCTACACCTTC. Its translation is CASSAYLEGQVRGYTF.

This chain connects TRBV19 to TRBJ1-2, with 8 positions matching TRBD1. This CDR3 spans 13 amino acids. Trimming removed 3 bases from V and 3 bases from J; junction bases left unmatched: 0. Germline loops: CDR1 LNHDA, CDR2 SQIVND (reference sequence). CDR3 DNA sequence: TGTGCCAGTAGTATGGGACAGGACTATGGCTACACCTTC. This gives the protein CASSMGQDYGYTF. Variable domain in full (rest from reference TRBV19 and TRBJ1-2): DGGITQSPKYLFRKEGQNVTLSCEQNLNHDAMYWYRQDPGQGLRLIYYSQIVNDFQKGDIAEGYSVSREKKESFPLTVTSAQKNPTAFYLCASSMGQDYGYTFGSGTRLTVV.

The V gene is TRBV10-3, the J gene TRBJ1-1; 10 positions agree with TRBD1. The CDR3 covers 15 residues. V dropped 6 bases and J dropped 0; count of bases not matched to a gene: 4. The V gene's germline CDR1 is ENHRY and CDR2 SYGVKD. The CDR3 loop is CAIRPGQGVNTEAFF. The DNA for the CDR3 is TGTGCCATCAGACCCGGACAGGGGGTGAACACTGAAGCTTTCTTT.

The sample holds one count of this clone. This chain uses TRBV19 with TRBJ2-5, with 12 bases that match TRBD2. Germline lookup yields CDR1 LNHDA and CDR2 SQIVND (reference sequence). Trimming cost V 6 bases and J 5 bases; bases outside gene matches: 7. CDR3 size: 15 residues. The CDR3 loop reads CASRPSGREEETQYF. In DNA, the CDR3 is TGTGCCAGTAGGCCTAGCGGGAGGGAGGAGGAGACCCAGTACTTC.

The genes are TRBV19 and TRBJ2-5; 9 bases map to TRBD2. V dropped 6 bases and J dropped 4; count of bases not matched to a gene: 18. Germline assignment: CDR1 LNHDA and CDR2 SQIVND (reference sequence). CDR3 length equals 18 residues. The CDR3 nucleotides are TGTGCCAGTAGCCCAAGTTTAGCGGGAGCGGTTTTAGGAGAGACCCAGTACTTC. Its protein is CASSPSLAGAVLGETQYF.

This clone was detected once. The chain is built from TRBV7-2 and TRBJ2-7; 12 bases fit TRBD2. Trimming took 4 bases from V and 3 from J; bases not matched to a gene: 4. Germline CDR1 reads SGHTA; CDR2 reads FQGNSA. The CDR3 has 15 residues. CDR3 sequence: CASSSGLAGFYEQYF. DNA of the CDR3: TGTGCCAGCAGCTCGGGACTAGCGGGCTTCTACGAGCAGTACTTC.

In nucleotides, the CDR3 is TGTGCCAGCAGCCAGGGAGGGCCGGGCAATGAGCAGTTCTTC. It yields the protein CASSQGGPGNEQFF. The chain has TRBV7-2 and TRBJ2-1; 7 nucleotides match TRBD2. J gave up 6 bases and V 5 bases, and 7 bases lay outside the gene matches. Germline-derived CDR1 and CDR2 are SGHTA and FQGNSA. The CDR3 extends over 14 amino acids.

J is TRBJ2-3 and V is TRBV6-6; 14 bases align to TRBD2. The junction had 4 bases not matched to a gene; V was cut back by 7 bases and J by 4 bases. The germline CDR1 and CDR2 sequences are MNHNY and SVGAGI (reference sequence). There are 15 residues in the CDR3. CDR3 nucleotides: TGTGCCAGCATTGGGACTAGCGGGAGCCCAGATACGCAGTATTTT. This translates into CASIGTSGSPDTQYF.

The V call is TRBV7-2, the J call TRBJ2-3, with 7 bases that match TRBD2. Germline trimming cut 8 bases from V and 0 bases from J; bases unmatched to any gene: 14. Germline loops: CDR1 SGHTA, CDR2 FQGNSA. This CDR3 region has 17 residues. In DNA form, the CDR3 reads TGTGCCAGCGGCTCCTATAGACTAGCAGCTAGCACAGATACGCAGTATTTT. Its protein is CASGSYRLAASTDTQYF.

In its sample, this clone was seen once. The V and J genes are TRBV9 and TRBJ2-5; TRBD2 might be the D (6 bases). Germline V gene data show CDR1 as SGDLS and CDR2 as YYNGEE. V lost 0 bases and J lost 5, with 8 bases in between. The CDR3 runs 13 residues. For the CDR3, the DNA is TGTGCCAGCAGCGTAGCTAGCGAGGAGACCCAGTACTTC. It translates to CASSVASEETQYF.

This clone has just one count. The chain employs TRBV28 and TRBJ2-3; weak D call: TRBD2 (5 bases). The ends were cut back, 2 bases at V and 5 bases at J, with 11 bases in the middle. This CDR3 has 14 residues. Per germline, CDR1 MDHEN and CDR2 SYDVKM. CDR3 sequence (DNA): TGTGCCAGCAGTTTAGCCCTGGCGGGAGATACGCAGTATTTT. Protein sequence: CASSLALAGDTQYF. Filled out from reference TRBV28 and TRBJ2-3, the complete variable domain reads DVKVTQSSRYLVKRTGEKVFLECVQDMDHENMFWYRQDPGLGLRLIYFSYDVKMKEKGDIPEGYSVSREKKERFSLILESASTNQTSMYLCASSLALAGDTQYFGPGTRLTVL.

The chain links TRBV10-3 to TRBJ2-3; 9 bases match TRBD1. Germline CDR1 is ENHRY and CDR2 is SYGVKD. The CDR3 is 17 amino acids. J lost 4 bases, V lost 9 bases, and 17 bases had no gene match. This CDR3 is CAIRTPAMGQGADTQYF. CDR3 coding DNA: TGTGCCATACGGACCCCCGCTATGGGACAGGGTGCAGATACGCAGTATTTT.

The gene calls are TRBV10-3 and TRBJ1-2; maybe TRBD1 (6 bases). V was cut by 2 bases and J by 6 bases, with 10 bases left in between. Germline CDR1 is ENHRY and CDR2 is SYGVKD. The length of the CDR3 is 13 residues. The CDR3 spells CAISEGQPDGYTF. CDR3 nucleotides: TGTGCCATCAGTGAGGGACAGCCGGATGGCTACACCTTC.

The genes are TRBV5-1 and TRBJ2-7, with a tentative D call TRBD2 (5 bases). From germline, CDR1 is SGHRS and CDR2 YFSETQ. Trimming cost V 1 base and J 3 bases, with 11 bases left between them. The CDR3 contains 14 residues. CDR3 nucleotide sequence: TGCGCCAGCAGCTTGAGGCTAGCAAACTACGAGCAGTACTTC. As protein: CASSLRLANYEQYF.

The rearrangement links TRBV5-6 to TRBJ1-1; D not certain. The CDR3 has 13 residues. From germline, CDR1 is SGHDT and CDR2 YYEEEE. V lost 0 bases, J lost 11 bases, and 14 bases lay in between. This CDR3 reads CASSLGVGGLAFF. CDR3 sequence (DNA): TGTGCCAGCAGCTTGGGGGTGGGCGGGTTGGCTTTCTTT.

The chain couples TRBV7-2 to TRBJ2-1, with TRBD2 matching over 14 bases. The V and J ends lost 1 base and 4 bases, in that order; junction bases with no gene match: 0. CDR1 SGHTA and CDR2 FQGNSA come from the germline V gene. CDR3 length equals 16 residues. In DNA form, the CDR3 reads TGTGCCAGCAGCTTAGGGACTAGCGGGGGGTACAATGAGCAGTTCTTC. Amino acid sequence: CASSLGTSGGYNEQFF.

This clone has a single count. The gene calls are TRBV4-1 and TRBJ2-1, with 7 bases fitting TRBD2. The CDR3 runs 18 residues. The J segment lost 1 base and the V segment lost 1 base, leaving 10 bases of the junction unmatched. CDR1 and CDR2 (germline): MGHRA, YSYEKL. CDR3 residues: CASSQGGGWRESYNEQFF. DNA for the CDR3: TGCGCCAGCAGCCAAGGCGGGGGATGGCGGGAGTCCTACAATGAGCAGTTCTTC.

This clone was seen a few times. The V call is TRBV7-9, the J call TRBJ1-5, with no clear D. The CDR3 contains 13 residues. In germline, CDR1 is SEHNR, CDR2 FQNEAQ (reference sequence). Trimming left V 7 bases short and J 0 bases short, with 7 bases between. The CDR3 sequence is CASTLDSNQPQHF. The CDR3 DNA follows: TGTGCCAGCACCCTAGATAGCAATCAGCCCCAGCATTTT.

This chain links TRBV5-1 with TRBJ2-7; D perhaps matches TRBD1 (6 bases). From germline, CDR1 is SGHRS and CDR2 YFSETQ. The CDR3 loop spans 13 amino acids. Trimming cost V 2 bases and J 1 base, with 7 bases left between them. CDR3: CASSFQGSYEQYF. For the CDR3, the DNA is TGCGCCAGCAGCTTCCAGGGGTCCTACGAGCAGTACTTC.